Reported below is one TCR beta chain. No antigen is known for it. An end of the junction differs from the germline gene, which may be a read error. Every patient underwent thyroid surgery untreated. This entry comes from a study of metastatic and nonmetastatic thyroid tumors. Study details: Repertoires were compared across blood and tumor or nodule tissue from malignant and benign thyroid patients. Points from the study as a whole: Benign nodules reportedly had significantly lower TCR beta diversity than malignant thyroid tumors in blood and tumor.

Original methodology: Built for papillary thyroid cancer, a distant-metastasis classifier drew on CDR3 differences across clinicopathological groups. TCRdb re-called the PCR reads via MiXCR. The V and J calls and clone size come from TCRdb's table, not from the authors' own analysis. Of tens of thousands of clones listed, around 17% are singletons. The V gene's germline CDR1 is SGHRS and CDR2 YFSETQ. The CDR3 loop spans 15 amino acids. This chain joins TRBV5-1 and TRBJ2-7; the D gene is possibly TRBD1 (6 bases). Sequencing was performed on tumor tissue. The receptor was isolated from a female donor with papillary thyroid cancer or a benign thyroid nodule (not recorded which). Some clones in this sample may be carry-over from other donors' samples. CDR3 residues: CASSRTGPSSYEHYF. CDR3 DNA: TGCGCCAGCAGCCGTACAGGGCCTAGCTCCTACGAGCATTACTTC.